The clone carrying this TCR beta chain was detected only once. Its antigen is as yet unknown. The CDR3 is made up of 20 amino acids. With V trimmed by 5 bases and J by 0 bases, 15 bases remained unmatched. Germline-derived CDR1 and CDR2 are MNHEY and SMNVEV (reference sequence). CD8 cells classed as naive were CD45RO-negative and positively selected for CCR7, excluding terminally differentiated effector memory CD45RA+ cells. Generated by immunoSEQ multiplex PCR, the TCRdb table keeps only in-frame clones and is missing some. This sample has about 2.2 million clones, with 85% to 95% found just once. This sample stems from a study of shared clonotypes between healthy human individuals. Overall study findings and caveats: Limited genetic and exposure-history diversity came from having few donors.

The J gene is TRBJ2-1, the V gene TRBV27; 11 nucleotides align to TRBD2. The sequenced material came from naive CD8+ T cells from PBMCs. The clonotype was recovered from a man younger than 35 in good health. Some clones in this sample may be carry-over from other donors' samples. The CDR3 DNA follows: TGTGCCAGCAGTACTCGATTAGCGGGAGGGCGGGTGAGCTCCTACAATGAGCAGTTCTTC. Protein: CASSTRLAGGRVSSYNEQFF.